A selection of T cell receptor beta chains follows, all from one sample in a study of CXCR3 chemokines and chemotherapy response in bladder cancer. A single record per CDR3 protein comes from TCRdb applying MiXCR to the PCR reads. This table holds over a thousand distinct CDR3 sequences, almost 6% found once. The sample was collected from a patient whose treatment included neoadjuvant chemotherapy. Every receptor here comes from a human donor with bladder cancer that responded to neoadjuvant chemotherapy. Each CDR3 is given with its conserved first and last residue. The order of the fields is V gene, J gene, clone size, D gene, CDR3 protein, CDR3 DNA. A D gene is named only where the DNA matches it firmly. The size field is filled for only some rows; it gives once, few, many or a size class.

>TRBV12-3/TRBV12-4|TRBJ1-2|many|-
CASSPRLEGGGYTF
TGTGCCAGCAGTCCCCGCTTGGAGGGGGGGGGCTACACCTTC
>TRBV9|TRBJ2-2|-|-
CASSVETVNTGELFF
TGTGCCAGCAGCGTCGAGACAGTAAACACCGGGGAGCTGTTTTTT
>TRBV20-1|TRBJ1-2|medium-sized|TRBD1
CSASPESGQGGGYTF
TGCAGTGCTAGCCCCGAAAGTGGACAGGGAGGTGGCTACACCTTC
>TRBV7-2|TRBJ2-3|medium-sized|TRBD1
CASSPRQGGSTDTQYF
TGTGCCAGCAGCCCCAGACAGGGGGGGAGCACAGATACGCAGTATTTT
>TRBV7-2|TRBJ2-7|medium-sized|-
CASSLALDYEQYF
TGTGCCAGCAGCTTAGCGCTCGACTACGAGCAGTACTTC
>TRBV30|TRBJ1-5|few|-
CAWSESNQPQHF
TGTGCCTGGAGTGAGAGCAATCAGCCCCAGCATTTT
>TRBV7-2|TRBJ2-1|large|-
CASSLAPVGEQFF
TGTGCCAGCAGCTTAGCGCCAGTTGGTGAGCAGTTCTTC
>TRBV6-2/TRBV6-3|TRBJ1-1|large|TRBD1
CASASKTGPMNTEAFF
TGTGCCAGCGCATCCAAGACAGGGCCGATGAACACTGAAGCTTTCTTT
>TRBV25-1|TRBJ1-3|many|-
CASSDAGSNTIYF
TGTGCCAGCAGTGACGCAGGGTCCAACACCATATATTTT
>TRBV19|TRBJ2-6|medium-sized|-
CASSISRGGSGANVLTF
TGTGCCAGTAGTATTTCTCGCGGTGGCTCTGGGGCCAACGTCCTGACTTTC
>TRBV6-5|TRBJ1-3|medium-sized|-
CASSYTTVSSGNTIYF
TGTGCCAGCAGTTACACGACCGTTAGCTCTGGAAACACCATATATTTT
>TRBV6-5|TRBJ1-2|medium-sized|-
CASTSARINYGYTF
TGTGCCAGCACCTCCGCCCGGATTAACTATGGCTACACCTTC
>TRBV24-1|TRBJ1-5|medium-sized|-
CATSENSGNQPQHF
TGTGCCACCAGTGAGAATAGCGGTAATCAGCCCCAGCATTTT
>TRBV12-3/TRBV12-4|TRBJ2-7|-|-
CASSRQADPTGEQYF
TGTGCCAGCAGTCGCCAAGCTGATCCAACGGGAGAGCAGTACTTC
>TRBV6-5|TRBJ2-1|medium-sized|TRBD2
CASRPRLGGGVNEQFF
TGTGCCAGCAGACCCCGACTTGGGGGAGGGGTCAATGAGCAGTTCTTC
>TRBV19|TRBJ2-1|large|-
CASSIIGGTTYNEQFF
TGTGCCAGTAGTATTATCGGGGGGACAACATACAATGAGCAGTTCTTC
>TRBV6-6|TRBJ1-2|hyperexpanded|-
CASSSDGHYGYTF
TGTGCCAGCAGTTCTGACGGCCACTATGGCTACACCTTC
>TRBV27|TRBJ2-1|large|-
CASTEHGTQSNNEQFF
TGTGCCAGCACCGAACACGGGACTCAAAGCAACAATGAGCAGTTCTTC
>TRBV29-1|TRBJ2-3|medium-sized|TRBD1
CSVGTGRAGTQYF
TGCAGCGTAGGGACAGGGCGGGCGGGTACGCAGTATTTT
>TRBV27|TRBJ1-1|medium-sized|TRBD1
CASSTGRGWVTEAFF
TGTGCCAGCAGTACAGGCAGGGGGTGGGTCACTGAAGCTTTCTTT
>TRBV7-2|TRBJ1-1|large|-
CASSFFPQEAEAFF
TGTGCCAGCAGCTTCTTTCCTCAGGAGGCTGAAGCTTTCTTT
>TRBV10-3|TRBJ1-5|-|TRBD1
CAISAGTGNQPQHF
TGTGCCATCAGTGCGGGGACAGGGAATCAGCCCCAGCATTTT
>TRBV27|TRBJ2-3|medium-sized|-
CASRSSDTDTQYF
TGTGCCAGCAGATCGTCAGACACAGATACGCAGTATTTT
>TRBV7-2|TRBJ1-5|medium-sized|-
CASSLKGGLDFSNQPQHF
TGTGCCAGCAGCTTAAAGGGAGGGTTGGACTTTAGCAATCAGCCCCAGCATTTT
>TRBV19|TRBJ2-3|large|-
CASSIVVSSTDTQYF
TGTGCCAGTAGTATAGTTGTTTCAAGCACAGATACGCAGTATTTT
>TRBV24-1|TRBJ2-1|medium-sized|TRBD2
CATSDPGTSGGFAGEQFF
TGTGCCACCAGTGATCCGGGGACTAGCGGGGGGTTTGCGGGCGAGCAGTTCTTC
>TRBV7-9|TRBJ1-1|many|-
CASSFAPFFEAFF
TGTGCCAGCAGCTTTGCCCCCTTTTTTGAAGCTTTCTTT
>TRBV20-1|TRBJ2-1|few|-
CSATRTNEQFF
TGCAGTGCCACCCGTACAAATGAGCAGTTCTTC
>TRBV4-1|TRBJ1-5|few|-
CASSQEGRAGNQPQHF
TGCGCCAGCAGCCAAGAGGGCAGGGCTGGCAATCAGCCCCAGCATTTT
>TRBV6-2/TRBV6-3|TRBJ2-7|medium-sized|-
CASSSLGTLTYEQYF
TGTGCCAGCAGTTCATTAGGGACCTTAACCTACGAGCAGTACTTC
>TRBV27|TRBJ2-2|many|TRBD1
CASTHLTGTGALTGELFF
TGTGCCAGCACCCACCTTACCGGGACAGGGGCCCTCACCGGGGAGCTGTTTTTT
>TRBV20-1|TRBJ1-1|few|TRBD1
CSAGDRVNTEAFF
TGCAGTGCTGGGGACAGGGTAAACACTGAAGCTTTCTTT
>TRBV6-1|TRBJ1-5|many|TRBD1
CASRGTGPQPQHF
TGTGCCAGCAGAGGGACAGGGCCCCAGCCCCAGCATTTT
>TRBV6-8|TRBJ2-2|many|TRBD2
CATKTGLALPVGTGELFF
TGTGCCACCAAAACGGGACTAGCCCTACCCGTGGGCACCGGGGAGCTGTTTTTT
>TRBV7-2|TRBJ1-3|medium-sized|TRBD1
CASSLGQGAGNTIYF
TGTGCCAGCAGCCTTGGACAGGGAGCTGGAAACACCATATATTTT
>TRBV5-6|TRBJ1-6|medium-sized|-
CASSRYGLSSYNSPLHF
TGTGCCAGCAGCCGCTACGGGTTAAGCTCCTATAATTCACCCCTCCACTTT
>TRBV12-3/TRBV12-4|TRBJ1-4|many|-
CASSTHGGREKLFF
TGTGCCAGCAGTACTCACGGGGGGCGAGAAAAACTGTTTTTT
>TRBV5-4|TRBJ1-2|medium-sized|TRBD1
CASSTGQGALNYGYTF
TGTGCCAGCAGCACAGGACAGGGGGCACTAAACTATGGCTACACCTTC
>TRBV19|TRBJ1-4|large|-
CASSESGRSGEKLFF
TGTGCCAGTAGTGAGTCTGGGCGGAGTGGTGAAAAACTGTTTTTT
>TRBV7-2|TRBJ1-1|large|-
CASSFMERTEAFF
TGTGCCAGCAGCTTTATGGAGAGGACAGAAGCTTTCTTT
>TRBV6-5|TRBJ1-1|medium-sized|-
CASSYGGGTEAFF
TGTGCCAGCAGTTACGGCGGGGGGACTGAAGCTTTCTTT
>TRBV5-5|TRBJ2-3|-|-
CASSLPSPQLRTDTQYF
TGTGCCAGCAGCTTGCCCAGTCCCCAACTACGCACAGATACGCAGTATTTT
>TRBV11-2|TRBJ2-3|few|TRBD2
CASSLVRLAGGTDTQYF
TGTGCCAGCAGCTTAGTTCGACTAGCGGGGGGCACAGATACGCAGTATTTT
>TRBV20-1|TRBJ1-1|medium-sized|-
CSVPRRTEAFF
TGCAGTGTTCCGCGTCGGACTGAAGCTTTCTTT
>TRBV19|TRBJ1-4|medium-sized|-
CASSIGSRINEKLFF
TGTGCCAGTAGTATAGGCAGCAGGATAAACGAAAAACTGTTTTTT
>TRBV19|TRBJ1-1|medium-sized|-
CASSIIQGAAANTEAFF
TGTGCCAGTAGTATAATACAGGGAGCTGCCGCGAACACTGAAGCTTTCTTT
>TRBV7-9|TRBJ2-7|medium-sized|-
CASSFRSYEQYF
TGTGCCAGCAGCTTCCGATCCTACGAGCAGTACTTC
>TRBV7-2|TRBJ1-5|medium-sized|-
CASSLVGKGQQPQHF
TGTGCCAGCAGCTTAGTAGGGAAAGGGCAGCAGCCCCAGCATTTT
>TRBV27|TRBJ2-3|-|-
CASSSFAGAGVTDTQYF
TGTGCCAGCAGTTCATTCGCAGGGGCGGGGGTCACAGATACGCAGTATTTT
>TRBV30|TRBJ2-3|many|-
CAWDKAGADTQYF
TGTGCCTGGGATAAGGCAGGGGCAGATACGCAGTATTTT
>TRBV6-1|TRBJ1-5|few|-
CASSDGGGFQPQHF
TGTGCCAGCAGTGATGGGGGGGGCTTTCAGCCCCAGCATTTT
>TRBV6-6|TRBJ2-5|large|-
CASSYGNHETQYF
TGTGCCAGCAGTTACGGGAACCACGAGACCCAGTACTTC